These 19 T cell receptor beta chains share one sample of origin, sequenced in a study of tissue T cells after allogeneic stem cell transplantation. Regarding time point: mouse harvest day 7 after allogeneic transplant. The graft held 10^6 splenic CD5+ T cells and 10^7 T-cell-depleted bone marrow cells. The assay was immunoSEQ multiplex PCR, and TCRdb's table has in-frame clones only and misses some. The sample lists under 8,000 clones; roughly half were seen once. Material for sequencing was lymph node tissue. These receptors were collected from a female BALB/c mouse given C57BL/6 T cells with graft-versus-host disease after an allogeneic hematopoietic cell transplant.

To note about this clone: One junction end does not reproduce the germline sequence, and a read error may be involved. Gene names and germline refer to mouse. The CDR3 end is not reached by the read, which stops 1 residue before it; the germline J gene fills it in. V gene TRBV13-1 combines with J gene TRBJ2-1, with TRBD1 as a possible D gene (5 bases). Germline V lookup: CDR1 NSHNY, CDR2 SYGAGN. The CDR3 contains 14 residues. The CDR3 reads CASSDAGQSAEQFF. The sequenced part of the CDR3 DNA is TGTGCCAGCAGCGATGCTGGACAATCTGCTGAGCAGTTC.

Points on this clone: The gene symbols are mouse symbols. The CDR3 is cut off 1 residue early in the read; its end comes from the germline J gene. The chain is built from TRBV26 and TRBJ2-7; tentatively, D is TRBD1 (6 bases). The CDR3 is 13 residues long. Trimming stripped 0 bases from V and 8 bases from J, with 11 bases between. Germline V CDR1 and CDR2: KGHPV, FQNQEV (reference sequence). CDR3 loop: CASSLSSRGKQYF. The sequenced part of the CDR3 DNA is TGTGCCAGCAGTCTGTCGTCAAGGGGGAAACAGTAC. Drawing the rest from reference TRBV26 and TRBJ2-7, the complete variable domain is NSKVIQTPRYLVKGQGQKAKMRCIPEKGHPVVFWYQQNKNNEFKFLINFQNQEVLQQIDMTEKRFSAECPSNSPCSLEIQSSEAGDSALYLCASSLSSRGKQYFGPGTRLTVL.

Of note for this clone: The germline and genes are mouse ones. CDR3 in amino acids: CASSTGQPNTEVFF. The CDR3 bases that were read are TGTGCAAGCAGCACTGGACAACCAAACACAGAAGTCTTC. This chain joins TRBV16 and TRBJ1-1, with D possibly matching TRBD1 (5 bases). Sequencing ends 1 residue short of the CDR3 end; the germline J gene provides the rest. The CDR3 is made up of 14 amino acids. Germline assignment: CDR1 SGHSA and CDR2 FRNQAP. Trimming removed 5 bases from V and 0 bases from J, with 10 bases in between.

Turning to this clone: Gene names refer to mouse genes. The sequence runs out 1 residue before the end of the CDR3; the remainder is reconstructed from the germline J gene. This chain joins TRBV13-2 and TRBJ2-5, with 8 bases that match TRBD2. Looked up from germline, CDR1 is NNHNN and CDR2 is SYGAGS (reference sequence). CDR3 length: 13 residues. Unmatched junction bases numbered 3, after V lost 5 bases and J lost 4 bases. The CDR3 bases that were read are TGTGCCAGCGGGGGGGACTGGAAAGACACCCAGTAC. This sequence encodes CASGGDWKDTQY. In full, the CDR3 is CASGGDWKDTQYF.

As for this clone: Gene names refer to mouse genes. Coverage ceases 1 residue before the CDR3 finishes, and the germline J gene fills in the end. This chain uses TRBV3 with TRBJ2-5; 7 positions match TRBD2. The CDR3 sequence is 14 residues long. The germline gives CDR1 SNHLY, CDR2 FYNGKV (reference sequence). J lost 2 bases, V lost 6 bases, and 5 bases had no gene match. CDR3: CASSPDWVQDTQYF. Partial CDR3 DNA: TGTGCCAGCAGTCCCGACTGGGTCCAAGACACCCAGTAC.

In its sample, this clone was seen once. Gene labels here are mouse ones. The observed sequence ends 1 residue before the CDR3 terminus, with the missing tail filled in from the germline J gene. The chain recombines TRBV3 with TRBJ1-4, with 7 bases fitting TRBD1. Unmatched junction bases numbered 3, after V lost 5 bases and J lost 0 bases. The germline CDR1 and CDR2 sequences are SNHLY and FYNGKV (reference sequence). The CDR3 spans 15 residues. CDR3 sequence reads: CASSPQGFSNERLFF. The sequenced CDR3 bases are TGTGCCAGCAGCCCACAGGGGTTTTCCAACGAAAGATTATTT.

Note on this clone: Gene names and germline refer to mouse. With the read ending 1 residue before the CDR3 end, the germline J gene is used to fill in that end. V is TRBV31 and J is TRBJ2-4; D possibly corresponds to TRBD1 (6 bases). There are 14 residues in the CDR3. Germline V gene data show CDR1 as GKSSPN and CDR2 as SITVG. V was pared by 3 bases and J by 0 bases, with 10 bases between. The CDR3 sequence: CAWSPGTSQNTLYF. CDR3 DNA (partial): TGTGCCTGGAGCCCCGGGACAAGTCAAAACACCTTGTAC.

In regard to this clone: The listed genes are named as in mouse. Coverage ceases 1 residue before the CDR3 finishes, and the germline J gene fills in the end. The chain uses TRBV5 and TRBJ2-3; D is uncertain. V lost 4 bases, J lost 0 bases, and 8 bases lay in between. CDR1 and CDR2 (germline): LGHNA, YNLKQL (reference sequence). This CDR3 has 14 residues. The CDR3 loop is CASSLYGSAETLYF. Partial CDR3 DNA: TGTGCCAGCAGCCTCTACGGTAGTGCAGAAACGCTGTAT.

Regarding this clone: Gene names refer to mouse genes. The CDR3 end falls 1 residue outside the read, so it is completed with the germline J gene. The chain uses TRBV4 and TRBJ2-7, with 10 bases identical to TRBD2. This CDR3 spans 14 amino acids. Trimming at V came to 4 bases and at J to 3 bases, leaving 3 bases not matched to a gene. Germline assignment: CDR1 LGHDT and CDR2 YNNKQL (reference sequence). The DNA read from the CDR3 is TGTGCCAGCAGCTTGACTGGGGGGCTCTATGAACAGTAC. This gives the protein CASSLTGGLYEQY. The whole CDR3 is CASSLTGGLYEQYF.

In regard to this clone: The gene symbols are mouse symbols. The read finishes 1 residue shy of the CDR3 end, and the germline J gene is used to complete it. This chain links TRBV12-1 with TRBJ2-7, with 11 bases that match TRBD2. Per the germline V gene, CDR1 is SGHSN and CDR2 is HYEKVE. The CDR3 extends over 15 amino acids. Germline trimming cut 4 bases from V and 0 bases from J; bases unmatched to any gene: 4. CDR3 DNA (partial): TGTGCCAGCTCCACTGACTGGGGGGGCTCCTATGAACAGTAC. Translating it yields CASSTDWGGSYEQY. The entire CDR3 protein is CASSTDWGGSYEQYF.

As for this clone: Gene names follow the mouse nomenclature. The sequenced part of the CDR3 DNA is TGTGCCAGCAGTCTCACAGCTAGTGCAGAAACGCTGTAT. Protein product: CASSLTASAETLY. The entire CDR3 protein is CASSLTASAETLYF. V is TRBV26 and J is TRBJ2-3; D ambiguous. The sequenced fragment ends 1 residue before the CDR3 boundary, so the rest is inferred from the germline J gene. The V and J ends lost 3 bases and 0 bases respectively, with 7 bases between them. Looked up from germline, CDR1 is KGHPV and CDR2 is FQNQEV (reference sequence). This CDR3 comprises 14 residues.

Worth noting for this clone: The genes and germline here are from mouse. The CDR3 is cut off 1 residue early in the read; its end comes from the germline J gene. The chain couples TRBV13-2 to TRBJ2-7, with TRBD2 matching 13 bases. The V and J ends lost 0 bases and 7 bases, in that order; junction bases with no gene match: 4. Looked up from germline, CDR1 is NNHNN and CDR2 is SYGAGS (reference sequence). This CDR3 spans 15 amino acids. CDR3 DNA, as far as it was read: TGTGCCAGCGGTGATGCCGGACTGGGGGGGCAGGAACAGTAC. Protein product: CASGDAGLGGQEQY. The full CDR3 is CASGDAGLGGQEQYF.

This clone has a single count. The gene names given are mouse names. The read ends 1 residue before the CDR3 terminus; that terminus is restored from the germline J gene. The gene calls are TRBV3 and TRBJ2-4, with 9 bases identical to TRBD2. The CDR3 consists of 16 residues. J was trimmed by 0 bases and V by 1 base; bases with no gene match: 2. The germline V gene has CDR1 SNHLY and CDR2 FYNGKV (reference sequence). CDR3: CASSLVWGGSQNTLYF. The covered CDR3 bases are TGTGCCAGCAGCTTAGTCTGGGGGGGTAGTCAAAACACCTTGTAC.

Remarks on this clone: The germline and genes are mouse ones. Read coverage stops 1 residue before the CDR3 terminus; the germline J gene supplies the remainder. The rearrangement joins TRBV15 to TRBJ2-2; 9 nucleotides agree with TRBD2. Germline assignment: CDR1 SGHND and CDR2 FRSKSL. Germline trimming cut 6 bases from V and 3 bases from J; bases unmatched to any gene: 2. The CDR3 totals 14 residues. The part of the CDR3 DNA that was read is TGTGCCAGCAGACTGGGGGGTCACACCGGGCAGCTCTAC. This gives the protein CASRLGGHTGQLY. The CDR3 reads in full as CASRLGGHTGQLYF.

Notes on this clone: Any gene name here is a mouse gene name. CDR3 DNA (partial): TGTGCCAGCAGCTTAGACGGGGGGCCCACAGAAGTCTTC. This sequence encodes CASSLDGGPTEVF. The full CDR3 is CASSLDGGPTEVFF. This chain connects TRBV3 to TRBJ1-1; perhaps TRBD1 as D (6 bases). The sequence runs out 1 residue before the end of the CDR3; the remainder is reconstructed from the germline J gene. The CDR3 loop spans 14 amino acids. Germline CDR1 SNHLY, CDR2 FYNGKV (reference sequence). The V gene lost 1 base and the J gene lost 4 bases, with 10 bases spanning the gap.

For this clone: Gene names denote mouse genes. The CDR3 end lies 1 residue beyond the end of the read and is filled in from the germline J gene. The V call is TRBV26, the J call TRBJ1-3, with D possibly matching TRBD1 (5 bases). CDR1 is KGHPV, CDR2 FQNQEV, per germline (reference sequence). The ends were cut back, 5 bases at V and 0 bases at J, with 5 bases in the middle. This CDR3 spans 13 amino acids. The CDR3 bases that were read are TGTGCCAGCAGTGGGGGTTCTGGAAATACGCTCTAT. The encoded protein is CASSGGSGNTLY. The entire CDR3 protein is CASSGGSGNTLYF.

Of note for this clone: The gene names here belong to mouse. The chain's CDR3 is CASSLDGNQDTQYF. The covered CDR3 bases are TGTGCCAGCTCTCTCGATGGTAACCAAGACACCCAGTAC. The J gene is TRBJ2-5, the V gene TRBV12-2; D call uncertain. The read ends 1 residue shy of where the CDR3 ends; the end is completed using the germline J gene. V was cut by 0 bases and J by 0 bases, with 6 bases left in between. CDR1 SGHLS and CDR2 HYDKME come from the germline V gene. This CDR3 region has 14 residues.

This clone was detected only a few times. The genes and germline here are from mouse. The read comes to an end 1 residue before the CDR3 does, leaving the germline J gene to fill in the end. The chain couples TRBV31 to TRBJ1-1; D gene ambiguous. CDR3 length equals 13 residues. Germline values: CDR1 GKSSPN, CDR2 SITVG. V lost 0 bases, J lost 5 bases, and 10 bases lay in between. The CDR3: CAWSLERDTEVFF. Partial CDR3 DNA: TGTGCCTGGAGTCTAGAAAGGGATACAGAAGTCTTC.

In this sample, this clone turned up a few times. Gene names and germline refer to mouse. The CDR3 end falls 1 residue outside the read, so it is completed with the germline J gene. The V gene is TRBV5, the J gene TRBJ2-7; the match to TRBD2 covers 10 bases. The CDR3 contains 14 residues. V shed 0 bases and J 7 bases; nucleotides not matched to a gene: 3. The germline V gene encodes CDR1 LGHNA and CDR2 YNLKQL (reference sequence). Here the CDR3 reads CASSQDWGGREQYF. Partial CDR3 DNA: TGTGCCAGCAGCCAAGACTGGGGGGGCCGGGAACAGTAC.